Ten or more counts support the clone carrying this T cell receptor beta chain. Its cognate antigen is unknown. The source of the sample is a study of T cells in Graves' hyperthyroidism and ophthalmopathy. The study's findings and limits: Most expanded thyroid clonotypes above 0.001 also appeared in blood.

Amplification of TCR beta CDR3 regions was performed using RNA transcripts as template. Carried out on the TCR CDR3, a first-round RT-PCR used the HTBI primer set. TCRdb independently ran MiXCR on the multiplex PCR reads; one entry per CDR3 protein. The sample shows roughly 200,000 distinct CDR3 sequences, 15% to 20% of them seen only once. This CDR3 spans 14 amino acids. Germline V lookup: CDR1 KGHSH, CDR2 LQKENI. With 2 bases removed from V and 5 bases from J, the gap between germline ends came to 12 bases. V is TRBV18 and J is TRBJ2-5, with D perhaps TRBD2 (6 bases). Sequencing was done on a sample of blood. The source is a man aged 35 to 55 with Graves' hyperthyroidism. The CDR3 here is CASSPGTEGETQYF. The CDR3 nucleotides read TGTGCCAGCTCACCAGGGACTGAGGGGGAGACCCAGTACTTC.